This T cell receptor beta chain comes out of a study of T cells in Graves' hyperthyroidism and ophthalmopathy. There were TCR beta CDR3 regions amplified from RNA transcripts. HTBI primers drove first-round RT-PCR of the TCR CDR3. TCRdb reprocessed the multiplex PCR reads via MiXCR and lists one record per CDR3 protein. The sample includes roughly 160,000 distinct CDR3 sequences, 8% to 9.5% of them seen just once. The CDR3 consists of 13 residues. In germline, CDR1 is SGHDT, CDR2 YYEEEE. V was clipped by 3 bases and J by 7 bases; unmatched bases: 6. The diagnoses drew upon clinical symptoms, serum thyroxine and TRAb, thyroid ultrasound and orbital computed tomography.

This TCR was sampled from a woman aged 18-30 years with Graves' hyperthyroidism that later progressed to Graves' ophthalmopathy. Sample: blood. V is TRBV5-6 and J is TRBJ2-7; 8 nucleotides align to TRBD2. This chain's CDR3 is CASSSGGGGEQYF. CDR3 sequence (DNA): TGTGCCAGCAGCTCTGGGGGCGGGGGGGAGCAGTACTTC. Full variable domain (missing parts from reference TRBV5-6 and TRBJ2-7): DAGVTQSPTHLIKTRGQQVTLRCSPKSGHDTVSWYQQALGQGPQFIFQYYEEEERQRGNFPDRFSGHQFPNYSSELNVNALLLGDSALYLCASSSGGGGEQYFGPGTRLTVT.